The rows below give T cell receptor beta chains drawn from one sample of a study of blood T cell repertoires in COVID-19. Measured with immunoSEQ multiplex PCR; TCRdb has only the in-frame clones, and not every one. The table records about 140,000 clones, roughly 85% of them present only once. Sequencing was performed on peripheral blood. The receptors were gathered from a man between 60 and 70 years old with acute or convalescent COVID-19. Both conserved end residues are part of each CDR3. A D gene is named only where the DNA matches it firmly. The listing skips clone size in some rows; elsewhere it reads once, few, many or a size class.

TGTGCCAGCAGCGGGGTAGCGGGAGGTTCAGATACGCAGTATTTT CASSGVAGGSDTQYF TRBV9 TRBD2 . TRBJ2-3
TGTGCCAGCAGTCGTCCGGGACTAGCGATCAATGAGCAGTTCTTC CASSRPGLAINEQFF TRBV11-2 TRBD2 . TRBJ2-1
TGTGCCAGCAGCCCCAGGGGGGTCATGAACACTGAAGCTTTCTTT CASSPRGVMNTEAFF TRBV7-2 TRBD1 . TRBJ1-1
TGTGCCATCAGTGAAGGGTCTAGCGGGACGGGGACCCAGTACTTC CAISEGSSGTGTQYF TRBV10-3 TRBD2 . TRBJ2-5
TGTGCCAGCAAGCTCCCCGCGGGACAGGGAGGGGATGGCTACACCTTC CASKLPAGQGGDGYTF TRBV28 TRBD1 . TRBJ1-2
TGTGCCAGCACCTCTGGCGGGGCAGGATCCTACGAGCAGTACTTC CASTSGGAGSYEQYF TRBV28 . . TRBJ2-7
TGTGCCAGCAGCAAATATTCGGGACAGGCGGTGGGAGAGACCCAGTACTTC CASSKYSGQAVGETQYF TRBV9 TRBD1 . TRBJ2-5
TGTGCCAGCAGCCAAGGACTAGCGGGTTACGAGCAGTACTTC CASSQGLAGYEQYF TRBV3-1/TRBV3-2 TRBD2 once TRBJ2-7
TGTGCCAGCCGAATAGCGGGAGGGCCCTACGAGCAGTACTTC CASRIAGGPYEQYF TRBV28 TRBD2 . TRBJ2-7
TGTGCCAGCAGCCTTCCGAATCAGCCCCAGCATTTT CASSLPNQPQHF TRBV6-5 . . TRBJ1-5
TGTGCCAGCAGTGAAGAATCAGGGAAGGGAAACACCATATATTTT CASSEESGKGNTIYF TRBV2 . . TRBJ1-3
TGTGCCAGCAGTTTCACTAGCGCCCCCCGAGATACGCAGTATTTT CASSFTSAPRDTQYF TRBV28 TRBD2 . TRBJ2-3
TGCGCCAGCAGTCGAACAATTGGGAACACCGGGGAGCTGTTTTTT CASSRTIGNTGELFF TRBV5-1 . once TRBJ2-2
TGTGCCAGCAGTTACGGTCCGGGGACAGCTTTTAATCAGCCCCAGCATTTT CASSYGPGTAFNQPQHF TRBV6-2/TRBV6-3 TRBD1 . TRBJ1-5
TGTGCCAGCAGTTTACTTGGGACAGGGGGCGCCTATTCCAAAAACATTCAGTACTTC CASSLLGTGGAYSKNIQYF TRBV28 TRBD1 . TRBJ2-4
TGTGCCAGCAGCTCCTCGACAGTCAATCAGCCCCAGCATTTT CASSSSTVNQPQHF TRBV7-9 . . TRBJ1-5
TGCGCCAGCAGCTTGGGGTTTTGGGGCAGGGAGCAGTTCTTC CASSLGFWGREQFF TRBV5-1 . . TRBJ2-1
TGTGCCACTTCGACAGGGGGGAACTATGGCTACACCTTC CATSTGGNYGYTF TRBV27 TRBD1 . TRBJ1-2
TGTGCCAGCAACCCCGGGACAGGGGTCCCAGCAGGGAACGAGCAGTACTTC CASNPGTGVPAGNEQYF TRBV28 TRBD1 . TRBJ2-7
TGTGCCAGCAGGACAGACAGGGGTCTCTATGGCTACACCTTC CASRTDRGLYGYTF TRBV25-1 TRBD1 few TRBJ1-2
TGCGCCAGCAGCCAATTATCAGGGGGGATTACTGAAGCTTTCTTT CASSQLSGGITEAFF TRBV4-3 TRBD1 . TRBJ1-1
TGTGCCAGCAGCTTAGCCGGGACTTACACAGATACGCAGTATTTT CASSLAGTYTDTQYF TRBV11-2 . . TRBJ2-3